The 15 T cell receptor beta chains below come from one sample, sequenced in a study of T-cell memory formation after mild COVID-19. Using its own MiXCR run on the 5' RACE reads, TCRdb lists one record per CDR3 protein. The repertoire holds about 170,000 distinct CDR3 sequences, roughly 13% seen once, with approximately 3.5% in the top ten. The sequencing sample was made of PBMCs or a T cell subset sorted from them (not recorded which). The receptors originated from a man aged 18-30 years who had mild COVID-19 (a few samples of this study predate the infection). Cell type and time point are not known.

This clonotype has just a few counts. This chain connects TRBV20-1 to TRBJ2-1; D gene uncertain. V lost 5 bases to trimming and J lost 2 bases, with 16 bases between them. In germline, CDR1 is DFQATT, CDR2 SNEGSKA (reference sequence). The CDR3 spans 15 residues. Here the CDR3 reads CSAALGPLAYNEQFF. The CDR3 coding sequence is TGCAGTGCTGCCCTAGGACCCTTAGCCTACAATGAGCAGTTCTTC.

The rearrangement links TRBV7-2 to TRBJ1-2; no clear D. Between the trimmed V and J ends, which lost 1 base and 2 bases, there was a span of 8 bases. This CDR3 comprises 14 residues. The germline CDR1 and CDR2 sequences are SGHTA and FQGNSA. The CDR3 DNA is TGTGCCAGCAGCTTAGTAGGCGGGAACTATGGCTACACCTTC. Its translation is CASSLVGGNYGYTF.

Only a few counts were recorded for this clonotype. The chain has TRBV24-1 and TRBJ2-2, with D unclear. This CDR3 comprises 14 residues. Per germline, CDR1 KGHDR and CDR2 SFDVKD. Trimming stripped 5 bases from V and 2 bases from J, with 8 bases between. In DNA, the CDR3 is TGTGCCACCAGTGGCACGGCAAACACCGGGGAGCTGTTTTTT. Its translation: CATSGTANTGELFF.

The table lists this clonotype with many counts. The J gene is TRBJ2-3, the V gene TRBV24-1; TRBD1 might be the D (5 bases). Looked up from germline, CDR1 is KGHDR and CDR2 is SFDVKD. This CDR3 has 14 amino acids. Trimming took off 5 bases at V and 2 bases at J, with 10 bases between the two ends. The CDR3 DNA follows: TGTGCCACCAGTGTTAAGGGGCCCACAGATACGCAGTATTTT. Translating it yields CATSVKGPTDTQYF.

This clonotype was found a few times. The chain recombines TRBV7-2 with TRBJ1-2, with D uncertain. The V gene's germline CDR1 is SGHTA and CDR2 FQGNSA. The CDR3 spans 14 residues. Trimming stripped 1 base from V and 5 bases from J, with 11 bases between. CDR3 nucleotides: TGTGCCAGCAGCTTAGATACCGGAAGATATGGCTACACCTTC. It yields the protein CASSLDTGRYGYTF.

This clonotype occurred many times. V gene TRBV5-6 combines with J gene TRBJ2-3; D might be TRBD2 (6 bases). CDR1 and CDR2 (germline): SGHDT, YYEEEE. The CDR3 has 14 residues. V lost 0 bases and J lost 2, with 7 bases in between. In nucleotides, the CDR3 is TGTGCCAGCAGCTTGGCGGGGGTCACAGATACGCAGTATTTT. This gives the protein CASSLAGVTDTQYF.

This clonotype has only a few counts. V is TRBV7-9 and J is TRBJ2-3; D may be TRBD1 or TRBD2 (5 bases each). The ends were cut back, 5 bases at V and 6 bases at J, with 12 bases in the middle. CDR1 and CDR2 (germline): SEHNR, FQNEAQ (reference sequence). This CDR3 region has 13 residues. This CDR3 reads CASSGPWGDTQYF. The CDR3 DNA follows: TGTGCCAGCAGCGGCCCCTGGGGGGATACGCAGTATTTT.

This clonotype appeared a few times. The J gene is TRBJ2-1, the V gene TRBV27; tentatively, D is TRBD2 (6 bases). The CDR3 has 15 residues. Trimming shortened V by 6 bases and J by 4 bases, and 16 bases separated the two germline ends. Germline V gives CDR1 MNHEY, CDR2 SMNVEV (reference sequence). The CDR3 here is CASSRGTAMYNEQFF. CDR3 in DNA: TGTGCCAGCAGCCGTGGGACTGCGATGTACAATGAGCAGTTCTTC.

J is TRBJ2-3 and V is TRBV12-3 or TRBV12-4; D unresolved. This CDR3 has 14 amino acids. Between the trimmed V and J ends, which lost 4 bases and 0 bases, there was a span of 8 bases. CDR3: CASSSDGSTDTQYF. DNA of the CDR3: TGTGCCAGCAGTTCCGATGGAAGCACAGATACGCAGTATTTT.

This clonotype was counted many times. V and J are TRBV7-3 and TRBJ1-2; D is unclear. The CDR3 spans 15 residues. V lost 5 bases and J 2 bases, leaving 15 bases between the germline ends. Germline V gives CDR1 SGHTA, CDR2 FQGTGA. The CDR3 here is CASSPWSGSNYGYTF. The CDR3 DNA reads TGTGCCAGCAGCCCCTGGTCGGGGTCCAACTATGGCTACACCTTC. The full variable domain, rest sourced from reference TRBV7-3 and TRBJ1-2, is GAGVSQTPSNKVTEKGKYVELRCDPISGHTALYWYRQSLGQGPEFLIYFQGTGAADDSGLPNDRFFAVRPEGSVSTLKIQRTERGDSAVYLCASSPWSGSNYGYTFGSGTRLTVV.

The CDR3 is CSARPGGPSVIQYF. The CDR3 region has the DNA TGCAGTGCTAGGCCGGGGGGGCCCTCCGTCATTCAGTACTTC. The V and J genes are TRBV20-1 and TRBJ2-4, with 8 bases lining up with TRBD2. This CDR3 is 14 amino acids long. V lost 3 bases, J lost 9 bases, and 10 bases stayed unmatched. CDR1 and CDR2 from the germline V gene are DFQATT and SNEGSKA (reference sequence).

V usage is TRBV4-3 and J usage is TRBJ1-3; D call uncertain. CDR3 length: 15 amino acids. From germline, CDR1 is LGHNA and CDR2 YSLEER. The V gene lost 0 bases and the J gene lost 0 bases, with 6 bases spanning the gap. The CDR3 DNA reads TGCGCCAGCAGCCAAGACCCCAGCTCTGGAAACACCATATATTTT. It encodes CASSQDPSSGNTIYF.

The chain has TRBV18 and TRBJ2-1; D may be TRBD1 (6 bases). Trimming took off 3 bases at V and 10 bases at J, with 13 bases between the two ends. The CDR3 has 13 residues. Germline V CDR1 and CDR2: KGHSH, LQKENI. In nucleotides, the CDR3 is TGTGCCAGCTCACCGGACAGCTCTCGGGAGCAGTTCTTC. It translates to CASSPDSSREQFF.

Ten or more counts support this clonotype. For the CDR3, the DNA is TGTGCCAGCAGCCCCTCGGGTAGCACAGATACGCAGTATTTT. It translates to CASSPSGSTDTQYF. The genes are TRBV7-2 and TRBJ2-3, with D unclear. Germline CDR1 SGHTA, CDR2 FQGNSA. CDR3 length equals 14 residues. V was clipped by 5 bases and J by 0 bases, with 9 bases between them.

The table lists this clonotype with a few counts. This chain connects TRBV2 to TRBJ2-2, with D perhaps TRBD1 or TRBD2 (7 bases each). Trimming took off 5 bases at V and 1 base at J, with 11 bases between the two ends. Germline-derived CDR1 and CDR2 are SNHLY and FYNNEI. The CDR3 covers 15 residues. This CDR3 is CASSSGTENTGELFF. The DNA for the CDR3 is TGTGCCAGCAGTAGCGGGACAGAGAACACCGGGGAGCTGTTTTTT. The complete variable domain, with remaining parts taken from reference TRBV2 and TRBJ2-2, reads EPEVTQTPSHQVTQMGQEVILRCVPISNHLYFYWYRQILGQKVEFLVSFYNNEISEKSEIFDDQFSVERPDGSNFTLKIRSTKLEDSAMYFCASSSGTENTGELFFGEGSRLTVL.